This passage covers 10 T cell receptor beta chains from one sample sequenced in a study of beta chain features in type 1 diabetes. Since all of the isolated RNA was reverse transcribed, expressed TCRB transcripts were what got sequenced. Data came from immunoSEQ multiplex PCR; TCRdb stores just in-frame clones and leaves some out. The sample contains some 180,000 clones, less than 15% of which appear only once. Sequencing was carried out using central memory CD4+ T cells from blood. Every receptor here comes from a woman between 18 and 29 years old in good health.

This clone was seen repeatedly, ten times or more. The CDR3 DNA follows: TGTGCCAGCAGCTTAGCCCCAGGGACAGGGGTTTACCAAGAGACCCAGTACTTC. It is translated as CASSLAPGTGVYQETQYF. This rearrangement joins TRBV7-2 to TRBJ2-5; 10 bases map to TRBD1. CDR1 SGHTA and CDR2 FQGNSA come from the germline V gene. The CDR3 loop spans 18 amino acids. Unmatched junction bases numbered 7, after V lost 0 bases and J lost 0 bases.

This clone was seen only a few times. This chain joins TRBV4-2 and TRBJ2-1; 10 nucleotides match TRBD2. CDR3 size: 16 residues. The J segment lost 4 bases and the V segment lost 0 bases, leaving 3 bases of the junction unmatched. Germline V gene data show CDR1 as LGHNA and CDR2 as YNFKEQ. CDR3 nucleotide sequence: TGTGCCAGCAGCCAAGAAAGGACTAGCGGTTACAATGAGCAGTTCTTC. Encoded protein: CASSQERTSGYNEQFF.

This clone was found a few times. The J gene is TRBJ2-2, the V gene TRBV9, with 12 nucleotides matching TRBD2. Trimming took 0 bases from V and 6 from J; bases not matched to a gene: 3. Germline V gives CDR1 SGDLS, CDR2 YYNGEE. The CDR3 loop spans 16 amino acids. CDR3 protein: CASSVALAGGAGELFF. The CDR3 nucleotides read TGTGCCAGCAGCGTAGCGCTAGCGGGAGGGGCCGGGGAGCTGTTTTTT. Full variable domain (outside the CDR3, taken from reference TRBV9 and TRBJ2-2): DSGVTQTPKHLITATGQRVTLRCSPRSGDLSVYWYQQSLDQGLQFLIQYYNGEERAKGNILERFSAQQFPDLHSELNLSSLELGDSALYFCASSVALAGGAGELFFGEGSRLTVL.

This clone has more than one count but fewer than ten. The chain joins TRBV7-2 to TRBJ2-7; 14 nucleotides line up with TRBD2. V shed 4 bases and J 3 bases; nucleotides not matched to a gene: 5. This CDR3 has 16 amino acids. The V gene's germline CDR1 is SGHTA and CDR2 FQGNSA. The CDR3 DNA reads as TGTGCCAGCAGCTGGGGGACTAGCGGGAGTGGCTACGAGCAGTACTTC. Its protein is CASSWGTSGSGYEQYF.

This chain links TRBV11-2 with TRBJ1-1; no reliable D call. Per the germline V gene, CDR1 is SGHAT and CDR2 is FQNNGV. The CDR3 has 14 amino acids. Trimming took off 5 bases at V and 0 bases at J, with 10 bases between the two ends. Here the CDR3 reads CASSRSGLNTEAFF. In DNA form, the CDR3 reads TGTGCCAGCAGCCGATCGGGGTTGAACACTGAAGCTTTCTTT.

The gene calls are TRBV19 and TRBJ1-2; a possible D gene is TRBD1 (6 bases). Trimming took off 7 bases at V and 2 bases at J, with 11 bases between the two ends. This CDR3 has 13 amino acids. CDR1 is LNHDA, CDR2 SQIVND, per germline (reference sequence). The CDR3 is CASNEQGNYGYTF. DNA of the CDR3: TGTGCCAGTAACGAGCAGGGGAACTATGGCTACACCTTC.

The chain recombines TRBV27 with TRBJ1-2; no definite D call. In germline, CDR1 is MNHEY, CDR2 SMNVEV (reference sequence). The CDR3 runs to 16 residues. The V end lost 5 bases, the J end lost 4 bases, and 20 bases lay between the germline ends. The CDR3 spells CASSLLAGRTPYGYTF. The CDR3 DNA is TGTGCCAGCAGTCTCCTCGCGGGCCGTACGCCCTATGGCTACACCTTC.

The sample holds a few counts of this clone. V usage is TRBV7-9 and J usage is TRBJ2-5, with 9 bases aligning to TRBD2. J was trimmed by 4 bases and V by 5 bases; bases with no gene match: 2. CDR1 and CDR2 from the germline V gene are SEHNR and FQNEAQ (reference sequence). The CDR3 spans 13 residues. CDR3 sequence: CASSQLAGETQYF. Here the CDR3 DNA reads TGTGCCAGCAGCCAACTAGCGGGAGAGACCCAGTACTTC. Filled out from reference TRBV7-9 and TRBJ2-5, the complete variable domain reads DTGVSQNPRHKITKRGQNVTFRCDPISEHNRLYWYRQTLGQGPEFLTYFQNEAQLEKSRLLSDRFSAERPKGSFSTLEIQRTEQGDSAMYLCASSQLAGETQYFGPGTRLLVL.

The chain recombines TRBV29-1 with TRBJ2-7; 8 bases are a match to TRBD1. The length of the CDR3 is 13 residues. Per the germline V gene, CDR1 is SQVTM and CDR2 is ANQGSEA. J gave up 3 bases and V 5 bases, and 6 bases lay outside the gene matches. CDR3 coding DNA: TGCAGCGTTAAGACAGGGGCTGGCTACGAGCAGTACTTC. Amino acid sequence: CSVKTGAGYEQYF.

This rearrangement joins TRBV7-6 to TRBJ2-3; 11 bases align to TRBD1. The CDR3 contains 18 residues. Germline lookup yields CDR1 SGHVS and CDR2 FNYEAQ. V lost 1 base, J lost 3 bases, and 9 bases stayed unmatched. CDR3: CASSLVQPGTGGTDTQYF. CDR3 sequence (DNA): TGTGCCAGCAGCTTAGTCCAACCCGGGACAGGGGGAACAGATACGCAGTATTTT. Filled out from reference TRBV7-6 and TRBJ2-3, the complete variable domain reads GAGVSQSPRYKVTKRGQDVALRCDPISGHVSLYWYRQALGQGPEFLTYFNYEAQQDKSGLPNDRFSAERPEGSISTLTIQRTEQRDSAMYRCASSLVQPGTGGTDTQYFGPGTRLTVL.